This record looks at one TCR beta chain sequence and its context. Its antigen is currently not known. Qualities for individual bases were not recorded, and no much larger clone is one base off. Ficoll-Paque density gradient centrifugation was the method used to isolate PBMCs. The sample originates from a study of T-cell memory formation after mild COVID-19 (dated by TCRdb to about 2021). Study-wide context: Most TCR sequence clusters were specific to one of the two donors. In a couple of donors, T-cell clones that expanded and contracted after mild COVID-19 were followed by sequencing TCRalpha and TCRbeta repertoires longitudinally. The cohort was made up of two young adult volunteers, one female and one male, who were previously healthy.

TCRdb names Illumina NovaSeq 6000 as the instrument used. TCRalpha and TCRbeta cDNA libraries were constructed by 5'RACE with constant-segment primers, with sample barcodes and unique molecular identifiers being introduced. Trizol reagent was used to extract RNA from every sample. Library amplification was performed in two PCR steps, and a second sample barcode and Illumina TruSeq adapters were introduced in the second step. The libraries were sequenced on an Illumina NovaSeq using 2 x 150 bp paired-end reads. As for how the authors treated the data: With migec v1.2.7, reads were demultiplexed and then collapsed into UMI-guided consensus sequences. Using mixcr v2.1.11, UMI consensuses were aligned to TRA and TRB V and J templates and then assembled into clonotypes. A clonotype was counted as expanded or contracted only when both edgeR and NoisET called the clonotype significant, with the noise models trained on biological replicates. For edgeR calls, the cutoffs were a false discovery rate-adjusted p below 0.01 and a log2 fold-change threshold of 1. As an exploratory analysis of dynamics, PCA with hierarchical clustering was applied to max-normalized trajectories of the 1000 most abundant clonotypes. The CD4 or CD8 phenotype of responding clones was assigned using the separately sequenced CD4+ and CD8+ repertoires. TCRdb passed the public sequencing reads through fastp at Q25 and MiXCR, retaining productive beta sequences. Every CDR3 protein is listed once, alongside the most common genes and DNA of its rows. The V and J calls were determined by TCRdb, not by the authors. Counted in this sample were 450,000 or so distinct CDR3 sequences; 20% to 25% of them appeared once. Around an eighth of the sample belongs to the ten largest clones.

The research as a whole found: Clones contracting from day 15 to 85 had balanced CD4/CD8 phenotypes, while a second wave expanding from day 15 to 37 was biased towards CD4+. SARS-CoV-2 specificity was not confirmed for the second-wave clones peaking on day 37. Contracting CD4+ clones were located mainly in the CM and EM memory subsets, whereas CD8+ clones were found to be enriched in EMRA. Some responding clones were found in pre-infection memory, which suggests that pre-existing cross-reactive memory T cells took part in the SARS-CoV-2 response. The study covered only a couple of mild cases, and larger cohorts including severe cases with pre-infection samples were considered necessary.

This TCR was sampled from an adult woman who had mild COVID-19 (a few samples of this study predate the infection). The sample titles of this study are shuffled in the database, so cell type and time point are left out; the donor was told from shared clones. Material for sequencing was PBMCs or a T cell subset sorted from them (not recorded which).

The bases read TGTGCCAGCTCACCACCGACTAGCGGTTACACAGATACGCAGTATTTT. Its translation is CASSPPTSGYTDTQYF. Here the chain combines TRBV18 and TRBJ2-3; 9 junctional bases match TRBD2. The germline V gene encodes CDR1 KGHSH and CDR2 LQKENI. From its cysteine to its phenylalanine, the CDR3 spans 16 amino acids. CDR3 DNA is the only sequence kept; it has 48 bases, read in frame from the first base. Compared with germline, V lacks 0 bases and J lacks 2 bases; bases without a gene match: 3.